These 15 T cell receptor beta chains share one sample of origin, sequenced in a study of post-analysis software for immune sequencing data. Findings and caveats of the study: Patients carried roughly 5 TRBV segments more frequently than controls did, and TRBV5-6, TRBV5-1 and TRBV20-1 were among them.

No cognate antigen is known for these TCRs. Presence of unique molecular identifiers characterized the TCR beta cDNA libraries. TCRdb independently ran MiXCR on the PCR reads; one entry per CDR3 protein. The sample gives 750,000 to 950,000 distinct CDR3 sequences, approximately 53% of which show up once; about 4.5% is in the top ten. The source material was blood. These receptors were obtained from a girl aged 10 to 17 with multiple sclerosis.

The chain couples TRBV5-1 to TRBJ2-5; D may be TRBD2 (5 bases). Trimming took off 4 bases at V and 6 bases at J, with 13 bases between the two ends. The CDR3 covers 13 residues. CDR1 is SGHRS, CDR2 YFSETQ, per germline. CDR3 sequence reads: CASSPRPGKTQYF. The CDR3 nucleotides read TGCGCCAGCAGCCCACGGCCCGGGAAGACCCAGTACTTC.

V and J are TRBV6-5 and TRBJ1-2; 7 positions match TRBD1. The V and J ends lost 10 bases and 4 bases, in that order; junction bases with no gene match: 12. The CDR3 length is 14 residues. The V gene's germline CDR1 is MNHEY and CDR2 SVGAGI. CDR3 amino acids: CATCRGWDSYGYTF. In DNA form, the CDR3 reads TGTGCCACCTGTAGAGGCTGGGACAGCTATGGCTACACCTTC.

This clonotype occurred many times. CDR3 residues: CASSLRETQYF. Written as DNA, the CDR3 is TGTGCCAGCAGCTTAAGGGAGACCCAGTACTTC. J is TRBJ2-5 and V is TRBV12-3 or TRBV12-4, with D unresolved. The CDR3 totals 11 residues. The V end was cut by 6 bases, the J end by 5 bases, with 7 bases between.

This clonotype was picked up one time. This chain uses TRBV9 with TRBJ2-7; TRBD1 matches at 7 bases. From germline, CDR1 is SGDLS and CDR2 YYNGEE. The length of the CDR3 is 13 residues. With 3 bases clipped from V and 3 bases from J, the junction kept 3 bases outside the gene matches. CDR3 sequence reads: CASSGDSFYEQYF. The CDR3 DNA follows: TGTGCCAGCAGCGGGGACAGCTTCTACGAGCAGTACTTC.

This clonotype occurred a few times. V and J are TRBV6-1 and TRBJ2-7, with D possibly matching TRBD1 (5 bases). The CDR3 extends over 11 amino acids. The germline V and J ends were trimmed by 5 bases and 5 bases, with 7 bases remaining between them. Germline lookup yields CDR1 MNHNS and CDR2 SASEGT. In nucleotides, the CDR3 is TGTGCCAGCAGTTGGGGCCACGAGCAGTACTTC. Amino acids: CASSWGHEQYF.

The chain links TRBV6-5 to TRBJ2-1; 7 bases are a match to TRBD2. Germline trimming cut 4 bases from V and 5 bases from J; bases unmatched to any gene: 8. CDR1 MNHEY and CDR2 SVGAGI come from the germline V gene. This CDR3 is 15 amino acids long. CDR3 region: CASSFSPGLHNEQFF. In DNA, the CDR3 is TGTGCCAGCAGTTTTTCCCCGGGACTACACAATGAGCAGTTCTTC.

The gene calls are TRBV5-1 and TRBJ2-4; 8 bases map to TRBD2. Trimming took 0 bases from V and 9 from J; bases not matched to a gene: 14. This CDR3 contains 17 residues. Germline V lookup: CDR1 SGHRS, CDR2 YFSETQ. CDR3 DNA: TGCGCCAGCAGCTTGGTCGGGCGGGGGGCCCTGAAGGGCATTCAGTACTTC. Its protein product is CASSLVGRGALKGIQYF.

The genes are TRBV12-3 or TRBV12-4 and TRBJ2-5; 7 positions agree with TRBD1. The CDR3 runs to 14 residues. The junction had 4 bases not matched to a gene; V was cut back by 5 bases and J by 1 base. Here the CDR3 reads CASSPQGVQETQYF. The CDR3, as DNA: TGTGCCAGCAGTCCTCAGGGGGTCCAAGAGACCCAGTACTTC.

This clonotype has only a few counts. The chain couples TRBV9 to TRBJ2-7; D is ambiguous. Germline assignment: CDR1 SGDLS and CDR2 YYNGEE. CDR3 length: 10 residues. Trimming removed 7 bases from V and 4 bases from J, with 6 bases in between. The CDR3 sequence: CASLVYEQYF. CDR3 nucleotide sequence: TGTGCCAGCCTTGTGTACGAGCAGTACTTC.

Only one count was recorded for this clonotype. The V gene is TRBV20-1, the J gene TRBJ2-7, with D tentatively TRBD1 (6 bases). Trimming cost V 3 bases and J 4 bases, with 13 bases left between them. Per the germline V gene, CDR1 is DFQATT and CDR2 is SNEGSKA (reference sequence). The CDR3 contains 13 residues. CDR3 amino acids: CSASGDTKYEQYF. For the CDR3, the DNA is TGCAGTGCTAGTGGGGACACTAAATACGAGCAGTACTTC.

V usage is TRBV7-9 and J usage is TRBJ2-7, with 12 bases lining up with TRBD2. The V gene's germline CDR1 is SEHNR and CDR2 FQNEAQ (reference sequence). V lost 1 base, J lost 9 bases, and 7 bases stayed unmatched. This CDR3 contains 15 residues. The CDR3 DNA reads as TGTGCCAGCAGCTTAGTGCCCGGGACTAGCGGGTCGCAGTACTTC. This sequence encodes CASSLVPGTSGSQYF.

This rearrangement joins TRBV9 to TRBJ2-1, with TRBD2 matching 8 bases. The length of the CDR3 is 16 residues. With 4 bases clipped from V and 2 bases from J, the junction kept 8 bases outside the gene matches. From germline, CDR1 is SGDLS and CDR2 YYNGEE. CDR3 DNA: TGTGCCAGCAGCCCTCATAGCGGGATGACCTACAATGAGCAGTTCTTC. Encoded protein: CASSPHSGMTYNEQFF. Drawing the rest from reference TRBV9 and TRBJ2-1, the complete variable domain is DSGVTQTPKHLITATGQRVTLRCSPRSGDLSVYWYQQSLDQGLQFLIQYYNGEERAKGNILERFSAQQFPDLHSELNLSSLELGDSALYFCASSPHSGMTYNEQFFGPGTRLTVL.

The rearrangement joins TRBV5-1 to TRBJ2-3; possible D gene TRBD2, 5 bases. Trimming stripped 2 bases from V and 2 bases from J, with 12 bases between. The CDR3 has 15 amino acids. Germline CDR1 is SGHRS and CDR2 is YFSETQ. CDR3 sequence (DNA): TGCGCCAGCAGCTTTGATCGCGGGCCCACAGATACGCAGTATTTT. It yields the protein CASSFDRGPTDTQYF.

In DNA, the CDR3 is TGTGCCAGCAGCCTGGGGATCTACAATGAGCAGTTCTTC. Its protein product is CASSLGIYNEQFF. The V call is TRBV6-5, the J call TRBJ2-1; unclear D gene. This CDR3 is built from 13 residues. Germline-derived CDR1 and CDR2 are MNHEY and SVGAGI. Trimming stripped 6 bases from V and 3 bases from J, with 9 bases between.

Only a few counts were recorded for this clonotype. The chain couples TRBV13 to TRBJ2-7; 8 nucleotides agree with TRBD2. This CDR3 contains 14 residues. The germline gives CDR1 PRHDT, CDR2 FYEKMQ (reference sequence). The trim removed 5 bases at V and 3 bases at J, leaving 6 bases unmatched. CDR3 coding DNA: TGTGCCAGCAGCACGCGGGGGGCACGCTACGAGCAGTACTTC. Translated, it gives CASSTRGARYEQYF.